This T cell receptor (beta chain) is drawn from a study of regulatory T cells in long-lasting Graves disease. A remark on this clonotype: The antigen is not known.

Study-wide points: Persistent patients shared more public clonotypes (around 3,000) than new patients (roughly 1,000).

Time point specified: newly diagnosed GD, antithyroid drugs for less than 3 months. From RNA extracted from PBMCs, the TCR library was made. Researchers made TCR beta libraries by using iRepertoire HTBI primers and running Arm-PCR on CDR3 regions. TCRdb called the multiplex PCR reads again in MiXCR, with one record for every CDR3 protein. The table shows just over 600,000 distinct CDR3 sequences, with 15% to 20% occurring only once. CDR1 and CDR2 (germline): DFQATT, SNEGSKA (reference sequence). The CDR3 length is 13 residues. V was pared by 3 bases and J by 4 bases, with 12 bases between. These data were also reused for a study on T cells in Graves' hyperthyroidism and ophthalmopathy. That paper adds: Diagnosis of hyperthyroidism was new in patients aged 18 to 65, and its duration was under 2 months.

The sample consisted of peripheral blood mononuclear cells (PBMCs), taken at new diagnosis, from a patient treated with antithyroid drugs. The clonotype originates from a woman aged 25 to 39 with Graves disease. J is TRBJ2-5 and V is TRBV20-1; D is unresolved. The CDR3 DNA reads TGCAGTGCTAGCTTGTCCCGAGGAGAGACCCAGTACTTC. Amino acid sequence: CSASLSRGETQYF.